Listed below are T cell receptor beta chains from one sample, sequenced in a study of blood T cell repertoires in COVID-19. Data came from immunoSEQ multiplex PCR; TCRdb stores just in-frame clones and leaves some out. The sample contains fewer than 400,000 clones, around 84% of which appear only once. Sequenced input: PBMCs or T cells enriched from blood (not recorded which). These receptors all stem from a man in his thirties or forties who had recovered from COVID-19. Both conserved end residues are part of each CDR3. A D gene is named only where the DNA matches it firmly. Clone size, where shown, is once, few, many, or a class for clones that have expanded.

d_gene	v_gene	abundance	len	j_gene	CDR3nt	CDR3aa
TRBD1	TRBV5-8	NA	17	TRBJ2-3	TGTGCCAGCAGCTGGGGGACAGGGGCGGGTAGCACAGATACGCAGTATTTT	CASSWGTGAGSTDTQYF
NA	TRBV28	NA	14	TRBJ1-4	TGTGCCAGCAGTCCGGACGGAGGTAATGAAAAACTGTTTTTT	CASSPDGGNEKLFF
TRBD1	TRBV2	NA	15	TRBJ2-3	TGTGCCAGCAGGACGGGACAGGGTAAGACAGATACGCAGTATTTT	CASRTGQGKTDTQYF
TRBD1	TRBV28	NA	15	TRBJ1-2	TGTGCCAGCAGTTTCTTCGGACAGGGAGCCTATGGCTACACCTTC	CASSFFGQGAYGYTF
NA	TRBV5-6	NA	11	TRBJ1-2	TGTGCCAGCAGCTCGTCAGGGATGGGCACCTTC	CASSSSGMGTF
TRBD2	TRBV18	NA	15	TRBJ2-5	TGTGCCAGCTCACCGACTAGCGGGGGAGGGGAGACCCAGTACTTC	CASSPTSGGGETQYF
TRBD1	TRBV9	NA	14	TRBJ1-2	TGTGCCAGCGGCCAGGGACAGGGGGCCTATGGCTACACCTTC	CASGQGQGAYGYTF
NA	TRBV5-1	NA	14	TRBJ1-2	TGCGCCAGCAGCTTTGCGGGGGGCTTTGATGGCTACACCTTC	CASSFAGGFDGYTF
TRBD1	TRBV27	NA	15	TRBJ2-4	TGTGCCAGCAGAAGACCCGGGACAGCAGAGGACATTCAGTACTTC	CASRRPGTAEDIQYF
TRBD1	TRBV19	NA	14	TRBJ2-7	TGTGCCAGTCGCCGGGGACAGGACTCCTACGAGCAGTACTTC	CASRRGQDSYEQYF
NA	TRBV3-1/TRBV3-2	NA	18	TRBJ2-3	TGTGCCAGCAGCCAAGGACTCAGCGGACCACCTAGCACAGATACGCAGTATTTT	CASSQGLSGPPSTDTQYF
NA	TRBV3-1/TRBV3-2	NA	13	TRBJ1-5	TGTGCCAGCAGCCAAGAGGGGCGACAGCCCCAGCATTTT	CASSQEGRQPQHF
NA	TRBV5-8	NA	15	TRBJ1-4	TGTGCCAGCAGCCCAGGGGTCGGCAGTAATGAAAAACTGTTTTTT	CASSPGVGSNEKLFF
TRBD1	TRBV5-1	once	14	TRBJ2-7	TGCGCCAGCAGCTTGGGGGACAGGAACTACGAGCAGTACTTC	CASSLGDRNYEQYF
TRBD2	TRBV11-3	NA	17	TRBJ2-3	TGTGCCAGCAGCTTCGCCGGGACTAGCGGAGGCACAGATACGCAGTATTTT	CASSFAGTSGGTDTQYF
TRBD2	TRBV3-1/TRBV3-2	NA	18	TRBJ2-3	TGTGCCAGCAGCCCCCACCGGGGGCGGGGGGGAAGCACAGATACGCAGTATTTT	CASSPHRGRGGSTDTQYF
NA	TRBV4-1	NA	16	TRBJ2-7	TGCGCCAGCAGCCACCTTCAGGGGCCTCGGAGCTACGAGCAGTACTTC	CASSHLQGPRSYEQYF
NA	TRBV7-8	NA	15	TRBJ2-7	TGTGCCAGCAGCCTGCCCGGGACTGTAGTCTACGAGCAGTACTTC	CASSLPGTVVYEQYF
NA	TRBV12-3/TRBV12-4	NA	13	TRBJ1-2	TGTGCCAGCAGTTTCGACAGCAACTATGGCTACACCTTC	CASSFDSNYGYTF
NA	TRBV11-2	few	14	TRBJ2-5	TGTGCCAGCAGCTACAGGATCGGGCGAGAGACCCAGTACTTC	CASSYRIGRETQYF
TRBD2	TRBV5-6	NA	13	TRBJ2-7	TGTGCCAGCAGCTGGGACTACTCCTACGAGCAGTACTTC	CASSWDYSYEQYF
TRBD1	TRBV10-3	NA	15	TRBJ1-3	TGTGCCATCAGTGAGTCGCAGGGGGGACGAAACACCATATATTTT	CAISESQGGRNTIYF
TRBD1	TRBV7-8	NA	18	TRBJ2-6	TGTGCCAGCAGCTTACCGCGGACAGGGAGGAGTGGGGCCAACGTCCTGACTTTC	CASSLPRTGRSGANVLTF
TRBD2	TRBV2	NA	16	TRBJ2-3	TGTGCCAGCAGTGAACCCGGACTAGCGGGCGTGAATACGCAGTATTTT	CASSEPGLAGVNTQYF
NA	TRBV18	NA	13	TRBJ2-5	TGTGCCAGCTCATCCCTGCAGGGCGGGACCCAGTACTTC	CASSSLQGGTQYF
TRBD2	TRBV27	NA	13	TRBJ2-7	TGTGCCAGCAGTTTATCGGGAGGGCCCGAGCAGTACTTC	CASSLSGGPEQYF
NA	TRBV6-2/TRBV6-3	NA	15	TRBJ1-2	TGTGCCAGCAGTGACCCGGACAGCCCTAACTATGGCTACACCTTC	CASSDPDSPNYGYTF
TRBD2	TRBV19	NA	13	TRBJ2-5	TGTGCCAGTAGCCCGACTAGCGTTGAGACCCAGTACTTC	CASSPTSVETQYF